A selection of T cell receptor beta chains follows, all from one sample in a study of cytomegalovirus exposure and HLA in healthy donors. TCRdb keeps only in-frame clones here, not all; method: immunoSEQ multiplex PCR. The sample holds some 86,000 clones, roughly 77% seen once. The sequencing sample was made of PBMCs. Source of these receptors: a woman aged 35 to 49 in good health and CMV-seropositive. Each CDR3 is given with its conserved first and last residue. The D gene is left open where the match is weak. Expanded clones get a size class; other rows say once, few or many, or leave the size out.

clone_size: few
d_call: TRBD1
v_call: TRBV2
j_call: TRBJ2-1
cdr3_nt: TGTGCCACCAAGAGGGGGACAGGGGCATCCAATGAGCAGTTCTTC
cdr3_aa: CATKRGTGASNEQFF

clone_size: NA
d_call: TRBD1
v_call: TRBV5-1
j_call: TRBJ1-6
cdr3_nt: TGCGCCAGCAGCTTAGACAGGGGGGCCAATTCACCCCTCCACTTT
cdr3_aa: CASSLDRGANSPLHF

clone_size: NA
d_call: TRBD2
v_call: TRBV7-2
j_call: TRBJ2-3
cdr3_nt: TGTGCCAGCAGCTTAGGTCCACTAGCGGGGAGCACAGATACGCAGTATTTT
cdr3_aa: CASSLGPLAGSTDTQYF

clone_size: NA
d_call: NA
v_call: TRBV2
j_call: TRBJ2-1
cdr3_nt: TGTGCCAGCCAACCGCCTGTCGGCCCAGGCCATGAGCAGTTCTTC
cdr3_aa: CASQPPVGPGHEQFF

clone_size: once
d_call: TRBD1
v_call: TRBV30
j_call: TRBJ1-1
cdr3_nt: TGTGCCTGGTCGGGACAGTTAATGAACACTGAAGCTTTCTTT
cdr3_aa: CAWSGQLMNTEAFF

clone_size: NA
d_call: NA
v_call: TRBV5-1
j_call: TRBJ1-4
cdr3_nt: TGCGCCAGCAGCTGGGGGCAGGGAGTGAGGGAAAAACTGTTTTTT
cdr3_aa: CASSWGQGVREKLFF

clone_size: NA
d_call: NA
v_call: TRBV6-1
j_call: TRBJ1-1
cdr3_nt: TGTGCCAGCAGTGCCGACAGCTACGGGGGGTCCGCGAACACTGAAGCTTTCTTT
cdr3_aa: CASSADSYGGSANTEAFF

clone_size: NA
d_call: NA
v_call: TRBV6-6
j_call: TRBJ1-2
cdr3_nt: TGTGCCAGCAGTCCGGGGGACCCTCGCGAGGGCTATGGCTACACCTTC
cdr3_aa: CASSPGDPREGYGYTF

clone_size: NA
d_call: TRBD2
v_call: TRBV7-2
j_call: TRBJ2-1
cdr3_nt: TGTGCCAGCAGCTTTGGTGGTAGCGGGGACAATGAGCAGTTCTTC
cdr3_aa: CASSFGGSGDNEQFF

clone_size: NA
d_call: TRBD1
v_call: TRBV19
j_call: TRBJ2-6
cdr3_nt: TGTGCCAGTAGACCGACAGGGGTGGGAGCTGGGGCCAACGTCCTGACTTTC
cdr3_aa: CASRPTGVGAGANVLTF

clone_size: few
d_call: TRBD1
v_call: TRBV5-1
j_call: TRBJ1-4
cdr3_nt: TGCGCCAGCAGGCATACAGGGGGCGAAAAACTGTTTTTT
cdr3_aa: CASRHTGGEKLFF

clone_size: NA
d_call: NA
v_call: TRBV5-4
j_call: TRBJ2-7
cdr3_nt: TGTGCCAGCAGCTTGGACAGGGATGACTACGAGCAGTACTTC
cdr3_aa: CASSLDRDDYEQYF

clone_size: NA
d_call: NA
v_call: TRBV4-2
j_call: TRBJ1-5
cdr3_nt: TGTGCCAGCAGCCAAGAGACAGGAAAAGTCCAGCCCCAGCATTTT
cdr3_aa: CASSQETGKVQPQHF

clone_size: NA
d_call: NA
v_call: TRBV5-1
j_call: TRBJ2-7
cdr3_nt: TGCGCCAGCAGCTCGAGGGACGAGCAGTACTTC
cdr3_aa: CASSSRDEQYF